This is a list of T cell receptor beta chains from one sample in a study of blood T cell repertoires in COVID-19. Measured with immunoSEQ multiplex PCR; TCRdb has only the in-frame clones, and not every one. Seen here are about 140,000 clones, 65% to 80% observed once, and the top ten hold approximately 3.6%. Sequencing was carried out using peripheral blood. The source is a man in his sixties with acute or convalescent COVID-19. CDR3s include the opening cysteine and the closing phenylalanine or tryptophan. D genes are given only for firm matches. Only part of the rows carry a size: once, few, many, or a class if the clone is expanded.

CDR3 DNA: TGTGCCACCAGCAGAGATCTAGGACAGACCTATGGAAACACCATATATTTT
CDR3 protein: CATSRDLGQTYGNTIYF
V gene: TRBV15
CDR3 length: 17
J gene: TRBJ1-3
clone size: -
D gene: -

CDR3 DNA: TGTGCCAGCAGCCGCGCACCTATAGATACGCAGTATTTT
CDR3 protein: CASSRAPIDTQYF
V gene: TRBV14
CDR3 length: 13
J gene: TRBJ2-3
clone size: -
D gene: -

CDR3 DNA: TGTGCCAGCAGCCCCGGGACATTTACCTACGAGCAGTACTTC
CDR3 protein: CASSPGTFTYEQYF
V gene: TRBV28
CDR3 length: 14
J gene: TRBJ2-7
clone size: -
D gene: -

CDR3 DNA: TGTGCCAGCAGCGGGACAGCGAAAGAGACCCAGTACTTC
CDR3 protein: CASSGTAKETQYF
V gene: TRBV9
CDR3 length: 13
J gene: TRBJ2-5
clone size: -
D gene: -

CDR3 DNA: TGTGCCAGCTCACCGGGGGGAGGGGTCCCGGGCAATCAGCCCCAGCATTTT
CDR3 protein: CASSPGGGVPGNQPQHF
V gene: TRBV18
CDR3 length: 17
J gene: TRBJ1-5
clone size: -
D gene: -

CDR3 DNA: TGTGCCAGCAGTTTCTTGCTACAGCCTAGCACAGATACGCAGTATTTT
CDR3 protein: CASSFLLQPSTDTQYF
V gene: TRBV28
CDR3 length: 16
J gene: TRBJ2-3
clone size: -
D gene: -

CDR3 DNA: TGTGCCATCAGTCAGGACAGGGAAGGAAACACCATATATTTT
CDR3 protein: CAISQDREGNTIYF
V gene: TRBV10-3
CDR3 length: 14
J gene: TRBJ1-3
clone size: -
D gene: TRBD1

CDR3 DNA: TGCGCCAGCAGCCGAGGGACTAGCGGGATGAGGACAGATACGCAGTATTTT
CDR3 protein: CASSRGTSGMRTDTQYF
V gene: TRBV5-1
CDR3 length: 17
J gene: TRBJ2-3
clone size: -
D gene: TRBD2

CDR3 DNA: TGTGCCAGCAATCCTGGGGAGACCGGGGCCAACGTCCTGACTTTC
CDR3 protein: CASNPGETGANVLTF
V gene: TRBV2
CDR3 length: 15
J gene: TRBJ2-6
clone size: few
D gene: -

CDR3 DNA: TGTGCCAGCAGCCCTAGCGGGAGCTCCTACAATGAGCAGTTCTTC
CDR3 protein: CASSPSGSSYNEQFF
V gene: TRBV6-4
CDR3 length: 15
J gene: TRBJ2-1
clone size: -
D gene: TRBD2

CDR3 DNA: TGTGCCAGCAGTTTTGAGCGCCAGAGGATTTACAATGAGCAGTTCTTC
CDR3 protein: CASSFERQRIYNEQFF
V gene: TRBV28
CDR3 length: 16
J gene: TRBJ2-1
clone size: -
D gene: -

CDR3 DNA: TGTGCCAGCGGACTGCTGAATGAAAAACTGTTTTTT
CDR3 protein: CASGLLNEKLFF
V gene: TRBV3-1/TRBV3-2
CDR3 length: 12
J gene: TRBJ1-4
clone size: once
D gene: -

CDR3 DNA: TGCGCCAGCAGTCATCGCGACAGGGAAGAGACCCAGTACTTC
CDR3 protein: CASSHRDREETQYF
V gene: TRBV23-1
CDR3 length: 14
J gene: TRBJ2-5
clone size: -
D gene: TRBD1

CDR3 DNA: TGTGCCAGCAGGGGACACGGCTATGGCTACACCTTC
CDR3 protein: CASRGHGYGYTF
V gene: TRBV3-1/TRBV3-2
CDR3 length: 12
J gene: TRBJ1-2
clone size: -
D gene: -

CDR3 DNA: TGTGCCAGCAGTGGGGGGACTAGCGGGAGTTTCGACAATGAGCAGTTCTTC
CDR3 protein: CASSGGTSGSFDNEQFF
V gene: TRBV2
CDR3 length: 17
J gene: TRBJ2-1
clone size: -
D gene: TRBD2

CDR3 DNA: TGTGCCAGCAGCAAAGTCTACCACGAGCAGTACTTC
CDR3 protein: CASSKVYHEQYF
V gene: TRBV21-1
CDR3 length: 12
J gene: TRBJ2-7
clone size: -
D gene: -

CDR3 DNA: TGTGCCAGCAGCTTACAGGATACCTACGAGCAGTACTTC
CDR3 protein: CASSLQDTYEQYF
V gene: TRBV7-2
CDR3 length: 13
J gene: TRBJ2-7
clone size: -
D gene: -

CDR3 DNA: TGTGCCAGCAGATTAACAGTGAACTATGGCTACACCTTC
CDR3 protein: CASRLTVNYGYTF
V gene: TRBV28
CDR3 length: 13
J gene: TRBJ1-2
clone size: -
D gene: -

CDR3 DNA: TGTGCCAGCTCCGGGATGCGGAATGAAAAACTGTTTTTT
CDR3 protein: CASSGMRNEKLFF
V gene: TRBV19
CDR3 length: 13
J gene: TRBJ1-4
clone size: -
D gene: -

CDR3 DNA: TGTGCCAGCAGCGCCGGGACAGTCAATCAGCCCCAGCATTTT
CDR3 protein: CASSAGTVNQPQHF
V gene: TRBV9
CDR3 length: 14
J gene: TRBJ1-5
clone size: few
D gene: TRBD1

CDR3 DNA: TGCAGCGTTGACGACAGGGGCAGTGAAAAACTGTTTTTT
CDR3 protein: CSVDDRGSEKLFF
V gene: TRBV29-1
CDR3 length: 13
J gene: TRBJ1-4
clone size: -
D gene: TRBD1

CDR3 DNA: TGTGCCATCAGGCTGACCGGGACTAGCGTTGAGCAGTTCTTC
CDR3 protein: CAIRLTGTSVEQFF
V gene: TRBV10-3
CDR3 length: 14
J gene: TRBJ2-1
clone size: -
D gene: TRBD2

CDR3 DNA: TGTGCCAGCAGCCAAGATGGACTAGCCGGAGAGACCCAGTACTTC
CDR3 protein: CASSQDGLAGETQYF
V gene: TRBV3-1/TRBV3-2
CDR3 length: 15
J gene: TRBJ2-5
clone size: -
D gene: TRBD2

CDR3 DNA: TGTGCCAGCAGTTTAGGCGGGAGGGATATCAATGAGCAGTTCTTC
CDR3 protein: CASSLGGRDINEQFF
V gene: TRBV28
CDR3 length: 15
J gene: TRBJ2-1
clone size: -
D gene: TRBD2

CDR3 DNA: TGTGCCAGTAGTACAGGGAACCAAATCGGCTCACCCCTCCACTTT
CDR3 protein: CASSTGNQIGSPLHF
V gene: TRBV19
CDR3 length: 15
J gene: TRBJ1-6
clone size: -
D gene: -

CDR3 DNA: TGTGCCAGCAGCCGCTCCTACAATGAGCAGTTCTTC
CDR3 protein: CASSRSYNEQFF
V gene: TRBV9
CDR3 length: 12
J gene: TRBJ2-1
clone size: -
D gene: -

CDR3 DNA: TGTGCCACCAGTGATTTGCTGGGGACGGGAGGCACAGATACGCAGTATTTT
CDR3 protein: CATSDLLGTGGTDTQYF
V gene: TRBV24-1
CDR3 length: 17
J gene: TRBJ2-3
clone size: few
D gene: -